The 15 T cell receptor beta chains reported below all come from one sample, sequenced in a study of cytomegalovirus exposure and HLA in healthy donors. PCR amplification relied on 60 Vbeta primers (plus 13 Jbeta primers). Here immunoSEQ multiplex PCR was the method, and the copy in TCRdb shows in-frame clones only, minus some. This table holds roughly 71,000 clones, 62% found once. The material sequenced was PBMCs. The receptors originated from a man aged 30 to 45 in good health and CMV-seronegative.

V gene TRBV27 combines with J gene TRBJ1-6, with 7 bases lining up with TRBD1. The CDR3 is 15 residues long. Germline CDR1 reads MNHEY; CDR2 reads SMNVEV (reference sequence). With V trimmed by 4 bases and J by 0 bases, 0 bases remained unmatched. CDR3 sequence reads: CASSSGGSYNSPLHF. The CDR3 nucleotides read TGTGCCAGCAGTTCAGGGGGCTCCTATAATTCACCCCTCCACTTT.

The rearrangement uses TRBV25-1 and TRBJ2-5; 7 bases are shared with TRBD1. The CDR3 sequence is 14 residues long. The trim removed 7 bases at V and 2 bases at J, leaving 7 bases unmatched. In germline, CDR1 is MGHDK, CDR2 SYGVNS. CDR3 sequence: CASNPSRGQETQYF. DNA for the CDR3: TGTGCCAGCAACCCGAGCAGGGGGCAAGAGACCCAGTACTTC.

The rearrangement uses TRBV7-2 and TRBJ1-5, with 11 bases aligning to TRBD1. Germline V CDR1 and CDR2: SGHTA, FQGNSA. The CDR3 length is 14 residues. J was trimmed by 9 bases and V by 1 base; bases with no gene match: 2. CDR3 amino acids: CASSLVGTGGPQHF. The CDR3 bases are TGTGCCAGCAGCTTAGTAGGGACAGGGGGGCCCCAGCATTTT.

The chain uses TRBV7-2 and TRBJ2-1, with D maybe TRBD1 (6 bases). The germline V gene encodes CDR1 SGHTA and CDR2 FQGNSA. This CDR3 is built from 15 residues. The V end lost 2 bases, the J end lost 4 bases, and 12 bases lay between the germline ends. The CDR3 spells CASSLLQGVYNEQFF. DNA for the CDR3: TGTGCCAGCAGCTTACTACAGGGTGTTTACAATGAGCAGTTCTTC.

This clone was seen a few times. This chain's CDR3 is CASRDWSNEKLFF. The CDR3 bases are TGCGCCAGCAGGGACTGGAGTAATGAAAAACTGTTTTTT. The rearrangement links TRBV5-1 to TRBJ1-4; unclear D gene. The germline V gene has CDR1 SGHRS and CDR2 YFSETQ. V lost 5 bases to trimming and J lost 4 bases, with 9 bases between them. There are 13 residues in the CDR3.

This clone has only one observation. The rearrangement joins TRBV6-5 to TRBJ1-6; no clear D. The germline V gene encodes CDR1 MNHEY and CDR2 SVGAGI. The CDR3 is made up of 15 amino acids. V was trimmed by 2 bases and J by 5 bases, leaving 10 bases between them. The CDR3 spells CASSYARRNNSPLHF. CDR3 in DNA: TGTGCCAGCAGTTACGCGCGGCGAAATAATTCACCCCTCCACTTT.

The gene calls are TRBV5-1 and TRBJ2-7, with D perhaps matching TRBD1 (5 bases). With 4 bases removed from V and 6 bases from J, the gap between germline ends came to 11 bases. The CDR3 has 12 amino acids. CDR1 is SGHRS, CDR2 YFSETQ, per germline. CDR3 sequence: CASSTQGTEQYF. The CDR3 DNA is TGCGCCAGCAGCACCCAGGGTACCGAGCAGTACTTC.

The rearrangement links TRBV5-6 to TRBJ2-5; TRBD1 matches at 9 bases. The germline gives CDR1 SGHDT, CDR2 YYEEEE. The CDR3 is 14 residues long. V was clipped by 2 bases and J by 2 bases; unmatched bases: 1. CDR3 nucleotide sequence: TGTGCCAGCAGCTTCGGGACAGGGCAAGAGACCCAGTACTTC. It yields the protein CASSFGTGQETQYF.

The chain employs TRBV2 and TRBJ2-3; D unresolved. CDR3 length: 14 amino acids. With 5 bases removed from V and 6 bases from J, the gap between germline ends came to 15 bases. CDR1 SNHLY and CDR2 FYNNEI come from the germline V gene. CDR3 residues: CASSLQLTKDTQYF. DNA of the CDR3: TGTGCCAGCAGTCTACAGCTTACAAAGGATACGCAGTATTTT.

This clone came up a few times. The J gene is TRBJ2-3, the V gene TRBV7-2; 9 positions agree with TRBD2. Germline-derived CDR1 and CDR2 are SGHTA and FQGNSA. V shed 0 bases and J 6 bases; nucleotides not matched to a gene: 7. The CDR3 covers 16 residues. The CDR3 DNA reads TGTGCCAGCAGCTTAGCGAGGCGGGGGGGCAGGGATACGCAGTATTTT. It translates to CASSLARRGGRDTQYF.

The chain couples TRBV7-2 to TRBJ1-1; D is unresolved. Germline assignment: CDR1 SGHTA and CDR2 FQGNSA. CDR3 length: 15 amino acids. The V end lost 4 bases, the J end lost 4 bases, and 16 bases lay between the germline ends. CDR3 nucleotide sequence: TGTGCCAGCAGCTCCCCTAGTATCGGGTTCACTGAAGCTTTCTTT. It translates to CASSSPSIGFTEAFF. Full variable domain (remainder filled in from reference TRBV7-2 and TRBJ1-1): GAGVSQSPSNKVTEKGKDVELRCDPISGHTALYWYRQSLGQGLEFLIYFQGNSAPDKSGLPSDRFSAERTGGSVSTLTIQRTQQEDSAVYLCASSSPSIGFTEAFFGQGTRLTVV.

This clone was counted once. The CDR3 coding sequence is TGTGCCAGCAGCTGGGCCCAGGGCGATCAGCCCCAGCATTTT. The encoded protein is CASSWAQGDQPQHF. The rearrangement joins TRBV5-5 to TRBJ1-5; tentative D call: TRBD1 (5 bases). Trimming pared 3 bases from V and 5 bases from J, leaving 12 bases between. The CDR3 totals 14 residues. CDR1 is SGHKS and CDR2 is YYEKEE in the germline V gene (reference sequence).

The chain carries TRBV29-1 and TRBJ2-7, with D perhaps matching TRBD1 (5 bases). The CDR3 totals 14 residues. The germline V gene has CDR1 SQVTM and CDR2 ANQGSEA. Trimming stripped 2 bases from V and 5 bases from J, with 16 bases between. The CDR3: CSVETGREINEQYF. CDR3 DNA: TGCAGCGTTGAAACGGGCAGGGAAATTAACGAGCAGTACTTC.

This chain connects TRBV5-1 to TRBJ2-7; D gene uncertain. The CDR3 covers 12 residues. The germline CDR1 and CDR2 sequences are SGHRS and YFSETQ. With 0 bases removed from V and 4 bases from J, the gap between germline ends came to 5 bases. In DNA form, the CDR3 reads TGCGCCAGCAGCTTGGGAGAGTACGAGCAGTACTTC. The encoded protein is CASSLGEYEQYF.

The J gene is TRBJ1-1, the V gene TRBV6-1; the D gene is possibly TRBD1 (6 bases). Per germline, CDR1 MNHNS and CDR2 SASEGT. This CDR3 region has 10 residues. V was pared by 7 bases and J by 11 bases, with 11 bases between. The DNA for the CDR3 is TGTGCCAGCACCCAGGGGTACGCTTTCTTT. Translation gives CASTQGYAFF.